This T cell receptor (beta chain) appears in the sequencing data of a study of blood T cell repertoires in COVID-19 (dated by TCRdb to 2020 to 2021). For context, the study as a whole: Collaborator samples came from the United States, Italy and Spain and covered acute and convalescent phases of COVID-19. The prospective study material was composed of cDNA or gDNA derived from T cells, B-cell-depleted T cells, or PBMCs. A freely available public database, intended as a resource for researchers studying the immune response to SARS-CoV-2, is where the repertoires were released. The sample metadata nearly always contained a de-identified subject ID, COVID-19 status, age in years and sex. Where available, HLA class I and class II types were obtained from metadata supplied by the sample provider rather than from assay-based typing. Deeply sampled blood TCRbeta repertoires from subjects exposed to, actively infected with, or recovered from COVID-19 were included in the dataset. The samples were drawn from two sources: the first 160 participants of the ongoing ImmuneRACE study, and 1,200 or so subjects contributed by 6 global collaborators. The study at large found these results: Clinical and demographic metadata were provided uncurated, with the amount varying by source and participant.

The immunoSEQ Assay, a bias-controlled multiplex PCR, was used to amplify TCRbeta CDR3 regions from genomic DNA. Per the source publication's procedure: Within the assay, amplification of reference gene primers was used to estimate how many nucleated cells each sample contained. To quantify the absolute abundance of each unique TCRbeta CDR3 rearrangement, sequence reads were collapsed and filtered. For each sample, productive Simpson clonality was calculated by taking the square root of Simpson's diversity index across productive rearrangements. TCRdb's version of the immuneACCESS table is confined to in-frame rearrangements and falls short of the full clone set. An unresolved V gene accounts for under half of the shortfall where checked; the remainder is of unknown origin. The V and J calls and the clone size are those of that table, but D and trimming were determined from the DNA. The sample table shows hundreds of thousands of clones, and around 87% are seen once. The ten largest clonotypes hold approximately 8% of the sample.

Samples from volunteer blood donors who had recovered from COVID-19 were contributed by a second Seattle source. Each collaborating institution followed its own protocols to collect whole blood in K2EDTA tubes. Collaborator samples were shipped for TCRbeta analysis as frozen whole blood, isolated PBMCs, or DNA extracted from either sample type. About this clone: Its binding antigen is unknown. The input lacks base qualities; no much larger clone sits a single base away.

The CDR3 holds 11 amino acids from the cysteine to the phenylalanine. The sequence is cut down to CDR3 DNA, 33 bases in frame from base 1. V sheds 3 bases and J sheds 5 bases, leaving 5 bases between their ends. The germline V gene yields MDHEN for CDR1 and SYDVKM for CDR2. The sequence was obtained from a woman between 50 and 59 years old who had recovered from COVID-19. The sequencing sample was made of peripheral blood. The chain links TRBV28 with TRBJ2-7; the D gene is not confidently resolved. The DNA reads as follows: TGTGCCAGCAGTTTTGCGGACGAGCAGTACTTC. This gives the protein CASSFADEQYF.